A single sample is the source of the 28 T cell receptor beta chains below, sequenced in a study of CD8 T cells in ankylosing spondylitis. TCRdb independently ran MiXCR on the 5' RACE reads; one entry per CDR3 protein. Of about 140,000 distinct CDR3 sequences in the sample, 7% to 10% are singletons; the top ten hold more than 7%. The material sequenced was synovial fluid, either unsorted or a sorted T cell fraction (not recorded which). Every receptor here comes from a male donor with ankylosing spondylitis.

In its sample, this clonotype was seen many times. The chain recombines TRBV4-3 with TRBJ1-1; D perhaps matches TRBD1 (5 bases). The CDR3 loop spans 14 amino acids. The V end lost 4 bases, the J end lost 2 bases, and 11 bases lay between the germline ends. Germline assignment: CDR1 LGHNA and CDR2 YSLEER. The CDR3 bases are TGCGCCAGCAGCCGTGGGACTTCTAACACTGAAGCTTTCTTT. Amino acids: CASSRGTSNTEAFF.

This clonotype has only a few counts. The gene calls are TRBV6-2 or TRBV6-3 and TRBJ2-7; D is ambiguous. The CDR3 runs to 14 residues. Germline lookup yields CDR1 MNHEY and CDR2 SVGEGT. Trimming cost V 5 bases and J 6 bases, with 17 bases left between them. The CDR3 nucleotides are TGTGCCAGCAGTGCGGAGCTACAGCTTCCCGAGCAGTACTTC. Protein: CASSAELQLPEQYF.

This chain joins TRBV6-2 or TRBV6-3 and TRBJ2-1; D not resolved. The CDR3 runs 12 residues. Germline V CDR1 and CDR2: MNHEY, SVGEGT. V gave up 2 bases and J gave up 4 bases, with 3 bases separating them. The CDR3 coding sequence is TGTGCCAGCAGTTACGGGTACAATGAGCAGTTCTTC. It is translated as CASSYGYNEQFF.

This clonotype was picked up many times. The chain recombines TRBV20-1 with TRBJ2-6; no firm D call. CDR1 and CDR2 from the germline V gene are DFQATT and SNEGSKA (reference sequence). Trimming cost V 3 bases and J 0 bases, with 15 bases left between them. There are 17 residues in the CDR3. The DNA for the CDR3 is TGCAGTGCTAGGGATTTTTTACAGACCTCTGGGGCCAACGTCCTGACTTTC. Its translation is CSARDFLQTSGANVLTF.

This clonotype appeared many times. V and J are TRBV18 and TRBJ2-7, with 12 bases lining up with TRBD2. After removal of 0 bases from V and 5 bases from J, the junction contained 8 bases not matched to a gene. Germline assignment: CDR1 KGHSH and CDR2 LQKENI. The CDR3 runs 17 residues. This chain's CDR3 is CASSPPGLAGGPHEQYF. CDR3 DNA sequence: TGTGCCAGCTCACCACCGGGGCTAGCGGGAGGGCCCCACGAGCAGTACTTC.

This clonotype was seen only a few times. The chain recombines TRBV20-1 with TRBJ2-7, with TRBD2 as a possible D gene (5 bases). This CDR3 comprises 13 residues. Germline CDR1 reads DFQATT; CDR2 reads SNEGSKA (reference sequence). V dropped 3 bases and J dropped 3 bases, with 12 bases sitting between them. DNA for the CDR3: TGCAGTGCTAGGGCTCGGGGAATCTACGAGCAGTACTTC. As protein: CSARARGIYEQYF.

This clonotype was counted ten times or more. The chain carries TRBV5-4 and TRBJ2-1, with D hard to call. The CDR3 is made up of 16 amino acids. With 4 bases removed from V and 0 bases from J, the gap between germline ends came to 14 bases. Germline assignment: CDR1 SGHNT and CDR2 YYREEE (reference sequence). In nucleotides, the CDR3 is TGTGCCAGCAGCCCTGGAATGGTTAGCTCCTACAATGAGCAGTTCTTC. Protein product: CASSPGMVSSYNEQFF. The variable domain in full, completed from reference TRBV5-4 and TRBJ2-1, reads ETGVTQSPTHLIKTRGQQVTLRCSSQSGHNTVSWYQQALGQGPQFIFQYYREEENGRGNFPPRFSGLQFPNYSSELNVNALELDDSALYLCASSPGMVSSYNEQFFGPGTRLTVL.

This clonotype was seen ten or more times. V is TRBV3-1 and J is TRBJ2-7; D gene uncertain. From germline, CDR1 is LGHDT and CDR2 YNNKEL (reference sequence). V lost 1 base and J 3 bases, leaving 7 bases between the germline ends. The CDR3 has 13 residues. The CDR3 DNA sequence: TGTGCCAGCAGCCAAGGGCAGCTCTACGAGCAGTACTTC. This sequence encodes CASSQGQLYEQYF.

V is TRBV4-3 and J is TRBJ2-7; 7 nucleotides line up with TRBD2. Germline CDR1 is LGHNA and CDR2 is YSLEER. The CDR3 loop spans 13 amino acids. V gave up 4 bases and J gave up 7 bases; unmatched junction bases: 7. The CDR3 DNA reads as TGCGCCAGCAGCCGGGGAGGGGAGGGAGAGCAGTACTTC. Translation: CASSRGGEGEQYF.

This clonotype was observed many times. This chain links TRBV5-1 with TRBJ2-7, with D tentatively TRBD1 (5 bases). Germline CDR1 SGHRS, CDR2 YFSETQ. V lost 4 bases and J 0 bases, leaving 11 bases between the germline ends. This CDR3 is 14 amino acids long. The CDR3 reads CASSEQVISYEQYF. The CDR3 DNA sequence: TGCGCCAGCAGCGAACAGGTTATCTCCTACGAGCAGTACTTC.

This clonotype appeared many times. This chain joins TRBV7-2 and TRBJ2-5, with D uncertain. With 2 bases removed from V and 1 base from J, the gap between germline ends came to 14 bases. Germline CDR1 reads SGHTA; CDR2 reads FQGNSA. CDR3 size: 16 residues. The CDR3, as DNA: TGTGCCAGCAGCTTACAGGTTACCTTTTCCCAAGAGACCCAGTACTTC. It translates to CASSLQVTFSQETQYF.

This clonotype was found many times. This rearrangement joins TRBV7-2 to TRBJ1-1; no firm D call. The CDR3 is 15 residues long. Trimming removed 1 base at V and 1 base at J, with 10 bases between. Germline V gene lookup returns CDR1 SGHTA and CDR2 FQGNSA. The CDR3 DNA sequence: TGTGCCAGCAGCTTAGGGAGGGTCTCGAACACTGAAGCTTTCTTT. This encodes CASSLGRVSNTEAFF. Complete variable domain (other parts from reference TRBV7-2 and TRBJ1-1): GAGVSQSPSNKVTEKGKDVELRCDPISGHTALYWYRQSLGQGLEFLIYFQGNSAPDKSGLPSDRFSAERTGGSVSTLTIQRTQQEDSAVYLCASSLGRVSNTEAFFGQGTRLTVV.

The chain is built from TRBV28 and TRBJ1-2, with 10 bases lining up with TRBD1. CDR1 is MDHEN and CDR2 is SYDVKM in the germline V gene. J lost 2 bases, V lost 7 bases, and 7 bases had no gene match. This CDR3 spans 15 amino acids. CDR3 sequence reads: CASIELGQGNYGYTF. The DNA for the CDR3 is TGTGCCAGCATCGAACTGGGACAGGGGAACTATGGCTACACCTTC.

This clonotype was detected many times. The chain has TRBV6-2 or TRBV6-3 and TRBJ1-3; D is unresolved. CDR1 and CDR2 from the germline V gene are MNHEY and SVGEGT. Trimming cost V 5 bases and J 1 base, with 9 bases left between them. The CDR3 is 14 amino acids. This chain's CDR3 is CASSPGYSGNTIYF. CDR3 coding DNA: TGTGCCAGCAGTCCCGGCTATTCTGGAAACACCATATATTTT.

This clonotype was seen repeatedly, ten times or more. The V and J genes are TRBV4-2 and TRBJ1-2; the D is unclear. V shed 4 bases and J shed 7 bases, with 25 bases lying between them. Looked up from germline, CDR1 is LGHNA and CDR2 is YNFKEQ. CDR3 length: 17 amino acids. As DNA, the CDR3 is TGTGCCAGCAGCCTTCGCAGATCCGAGTCCCTACGTGGTGGCTACACCTTC. Its protein product is CASSLRRSESLRGGYTF.

In DNA, the CDR3 is TGCAGTGCTAGAGAACTGGGGACAGGGAAAAACTACGAGCAGTACTTC. This gives the protein CSARELGTGKNYEQYF. The chain couples TRBV20-1 to TRBJ2-7; TRBD1 aligns across 9 bases. The CDR3 consists of 16 residues. Germline loops: CDR1 DFQATT, CDR2 SNEGSKA (reference sequence). The trim removed 0 bases at V and 3 bases at J, leaving 9 bases unmatched.

The V gene is TRBV19, the J gene TRBJ1-1, with a weak D call TRBD1 (5 bases). This CDR3 comprises 14 residues. Germline values: CDR1 LNHDA, CDR2 SQIVND (reference sequence). V lost 7 bases and J 6 bases, leaving 18 bases between the germline ends. The CDR3 loop reads CASNHGQGRAEAFF. DNA of the CDR3: TGTGCCAGTAACCACGGCCAGGGTCGGGCTGAAGCTTTCTTT.

There are many counts of this clonotype. The rearrangement uses TRBV28 and TRBJ2-1; TRBD1 matches at 7 bases. The CDR3 sequence is 16 residues long. Losses at the gene ends were 0 bases for V and 2 bases for J; bases not matched to a gene: 4. Germline-derived CDR1 and CDR2 are MDHEN and SYDVKM. The CDR3 is CASSLWGTVAYNEQFF. The CDR3 coding sequence is TGTGCCAGCAGTTTATGGGGGACAGTAGCCTACAATGAGCAGTTCTTC.

This clonotype was detected ten times or more. This chain links TRBV20-1 with TRBJ1-2; TRBD1 aligns across 9 bases. Germline CDR1 is DFQATT and CDR2 is SNEGSKA (reference sequence). Unmatched junction bases numbered 16, after V lost 3 bases and J lost 8 bases. The CDR3 totals 16 residues. CDR3 nucleotides: TGCAGTGCTAGCTTACACTCGATCGGGACAGGGAACGGCTACACCTTC. Protein product: CSASLHSIGTGNGYTF.

CDR3: CASSLAWGSGANVLTF. The CDR3 DNA sequence: TGTGCCAGCAGCTTAGCGTGGGGATCTGGGGCCAACGTCCTGACTTTC. V gene TRBV7-9 combines with J gene TRBJ2-6; D gene ambiguous. CDR1 and CDR2 from the germline V gene are SEHNR and FQNEAQ (reference sequence). This CDR3 is 16 amino acids long. The V end was cut by 0 bases, the J end by 1 base, with 7 bases between.

This clonotype has just a few counts. V is TRBV12-3 or TRBV12-4 and J is TRBJ2-5; 10 nucleotides match TRBD1. The CDR3 spans 15 residues. V trimming: 6 bases; J trimming: 3 bases; junction bases outside the gene matches: 7. The CDR3 coding sequence is TGTGCCAGCAGACTGGCCGGGACAGGGGAAGAGACCCAGTACTTC. This codes for CASRLAGTGEETQYF.

This clonotype was detected a few times. A read error may account for a junction end that differs from germline. The chain recombines TRBV7-8 with TRBJ2-7, with unresolved D. The CDR3 extends over 13 amino acids. Germline V gene lookup returns CDR1 SGHVS and CDR2 FQNEAQ. This CDR3 is CDSSLAQAYEQYF. The CDR3 region has the DNA TGTGACAGCAGCCTCGCCCAGGCATACGAGCAGTACTTC.

This clonotype was recorded a few times. This chain uses TRBV5-1 with TRBJ1-1; D is ambiguous. Germline assignment: CDR1 SGHRS and CDR2 YFSETQ. V was trimmed by 0 bases and J by 0 bases, leaving 18 bases between them. The CDR3 runs 18 residues. The CDR3 loop reads CASSLGSGGGFMNTEAFF. As DNA, the CDR3 is TGCGCCAGCAGCTTGGGGAGTGGTGGCGGATTCATGAACACTGAAGCTTTCTTT.

This clonotype was counted between two and nine times. This sequence joins TRBV7-2 and TRBJ2-1; D uncertain. The V end was cut by 1 base, the J end by 2 bases, with 12 bases between. There are 16 residues in the CDR3. From germline, CDR1 is SGHTA and CDR2 FQGNSA. The DNA of the CDR3 is TGTGCCAGCAGCTTAGATCCAGGAGTGACCTACAATGAGCAGTTCTTC. Residues: CASSLDPGVTYNEQFF.

The V call is TRBV5-1, the J call TRBJ1-1; TRBD1 aligns across 9 bases. Germline lookup yields CDR1 SGHRS and CDR2 YFSETQ. The V segment lost 3 bases and the J segment 5 bases; nucleotides outside the gene matches: 8. There are 15 residues in the CDR3. The CDR3 loop reads CASSWGTGQGTEAFF. The CDR3 DNA sequence: TGCGCCAGCAGCTGGGGGACAGGGCAGGGGACTGAAGCTTTCTTT.

The table lists this clonotype with a few counts. CDR3: CASSLGRGTTEAFF. CDR3 DNA: TGTGCCAGCAGCTTAGGTCGGGGGACCACTGAAGCTTTCTTT. The chain links TRBV11-1 to TRBJ1-1, with D possibly TRBD1 on 5 matching bases. The CDR3 length is 14 residues. CDR1 is SGHAT and CDR2 is FQDESV in the germline V gene (reference sequence). Trimming left V 1 base short and J 4 bases short, with 10 bases between.

This clonotype was recorded at least ten times. This rearrangement joins TRBV7-2 to TRBJ1-1; D perhaps matches TRBD1 (5 bases). Trimming cost V 2 bases and J 11 bases, with 12 bases left between them. CDR1 and CDR2 from the germline V gene are SGHTA and FQGNSA. The CDR3 extends over 12 amino acids. The CDR3, as DNA: TGTGCCAGCAGCTTAACCCGGGGGTGGGCTTTCTTT. Protein: CASSLTRGWAFF.

The sample holds many counts of this clonotype. CDR3 DNA sequence: TGTGCCAGCAGTTTTATTCTGGAGGGATCCGGCTACACCTTC. Protein sequence: CASSFILEGSGYTF. The J gene is TRBJ1-2, the V gene TRBV12-3 or TRBV12-4; D call uncertain. The CDR3 has 14 amino acids. Trimming cost V 3 bases and J 8 bases, with 16 bases left between them.